The present T cell receptor (beta chain) was sequenced within a study of blood T cell repertoires in COVID-19. Whole-study context: Whether acute or convalescent, the COVID-19 samples came from the United States, Italy and Spain. The analysed material was cDNA or gDNA that came from T cells, B-cell-depleted T cells, or PBMCs.

The table came from immunoSEQ multiplex PCR; TCRdb's copy has only in-frame clones and leaves some out. The table shows 150,000 to 200,000 clones, with 82% occurring only once. J lost 4 bases, V lost 6 bases, and 8 bases had no gene match. Germline CDR1 and CDR2: SGHTA and FQGNSA. This CDR3 spans 15 amino acids. The receptor comes from a woman aged 55-75 years with acute COVID-19. Input material: PBMCs or T cells enriched from blood (not recorded which). The chain uses TRBV7-2 and TRBJ2-3, with TRBD1 identical over 9 bases. The chain's CDR3 is CASRNTGGASDTQYF. The CDR3 region has the DNA TGTGCCAGCAGAAATACAGGGGGCGCTTCAGATACGCAGTATTTT.